These T cell receptor beta chains were read from a single sample in a study of early T cells in non-severe SARS-CoV-2 infection. TCRdb re-called the 5' RACE reads through MiXCR, storing one row per CDR3 protein. The sample records 40,000 to 55,000 distinct CDR3 sequences, around 6.1% being singletons. The sequencing used whole blood, collected at baseline. These receptors were obtained from an adult who was a healthcare worker with PCR-confirmed SARS-CoV-2 infection or an uninfected control (not recorded which). Each CDR3 is given with its conserved first and last residue. The D gene is left open where the match is weak. Clone size is stated in some rows and not others, as once, few, many or a class when expanded.

>TRBV10-3|many|TRBJ2-1|NA
CAISEVGSYNEQFF
TGTGCCATCAGTGAGGTGGGGTCCTACAATGAGCAGTTCTTC
>TRBV14|NA|TRBJ2-1|TRBD1
CASSHRSPTGTGGPFYNEQFF
TGTGCCAGCAGCCACCGGAGCCCAACCGGGACAGGGGGCCCCTTTTACAATGAGCAGTTCTTC
>TRBV20-1|few|TRBJ1-5|NA
CSATSNQPQHF
TGCAGTGCTACAAGCAATCAGCCCCAGCATTTT
>TRBV29-1|many|TRBJ2-5|TRBD2
CSVRSLAGQETQYF
TGCAGCGTTAGAAGTCTAGCGGGCCAAGAGACCCAGTACTTC
>TRBV28|NA|TRBJ2-1|TRBD2
CASSTPWTSRHNEQFF
TGTGCCAGCAGCACACCATGGACTAGCCGTCACAATGAGCAGTTCTTC
>TRBV12-3/TRBV12-4|NA|TRBJ1-3|NA
CASRRIGGNTIYF
TGTGCCAGCAGACGGATCGGTGGAAACACCATATATTTT
>TRBV29-1|many|TRBJ2-7|NA
CSAVSGVYEQYF
TGCAGCGCCGTGTCTGGGGTCTACGAGCAGTACTTC
>TRBV18|few|TRBJ2-3|TRBD2
CASWTSGADTQYF
TGTGCCAGTTGGACTAGCGGGGCAGATACGCAGTATTTT
>TRBV20-1|many|TRBJ1-2|TRBD1
CSAKGTGGEGTYGYTF
TGCAGTGCCAAGGGGACAGGGGGAGAGGGTACCTATGGCTACACCTTC
>TRBV10-3|many|TRBJ1-1|TRBD1
CAISASGRQGTLGGTEAFF
TGTGCCATCAGTGCAAGTGGTCGACAGGGAACGCTCGGGGGCACTGAAGCTTTCTTT
>TRBV12-5|many|TRBJ2-1|TRBD2
CASGLAPVGEGEQFF
TGTGCTAGTGGTTTGGCCCCTGTGGGGGAGGGGGAGCAGTTCTTC
>TRBV27|many|TRBJ2-1|NA
CASSSHWAEQFF
TGTGCCAGCAGTTCCCACTGGGCCGAGCAGTTCTTC
>TRBV14|NA|TRBJ2-5|NA
CASSLDYQLQETQYF
TGTGCCAGCAGCCTGGACTACCAACTCCAAGAGACCCAGTACTTC
>TRBV5-5|many|TRBJ2-1|NA
CASSLSVYNEQFF
TGTGCCAGCAGCTTGAGTGTTTACAATGAGCAGTTCTTC
>TRBV7-6|many|TRBJ2-7|NA
CASSLVRGYGEQYF
TGTGCCAGCAGCTTAGTGAGGGGGTACGGCGAGCAGTACTTC
>TRBV4-2|few|TRBJ1-4|NA
CASSQAATNEKLFF
TGTGCCAGCAGCCAAGCCGCAACTAATGAAAAACTGTTTTTT
>TRBV15|few|TRBJ2-7|NA
CATSRGQEGNEQYF
TGTGCCACCAGCAGGGGTCAGGAAGGGAACGAGCAGTACTTC
>TRBV12-3/TRBV12-4|NA|TRBJ1-5|TRBD1
CASRQGASNQPRHF
TGTGCCAGCAGGCAGGGGGCGAGCAATCAGCCCCGGCATTTT
>TRBV7-2|few|TRBJ2-3|NA
CASSLRQITDTQYF
TGTGCCAGCAGCTTAAGACAGATCACAGATACGCAGTATTTT
>TRBV5-4|many|TRBJ1-1|TRBD1
CASSHRQGPNRAEAFF
TGTGCCAGCAGCCATCGACAGGGGCCGAACAGGGCTGAAGCTTTCTTT
>TRBV7-8|many|TRBJ2-1|NA
CASSLQPGAYNEQFF
TGTGCCAGCAGCTTACAGCCAGGAGCCTACAATGAGCAGTTCTTC
>TRBV7-8|many|TRBJ2-7|TRBD1
CASSHGTGAALALYEQYF
TGTGCCAGCAGCCACGGGACAGGAGCAGCTTTGGCCCTCTACGAGCAGTACTTC